This T cell receptor (beta chain) is drawn from a study of Graves' ophthalmopathy and Graves' hyperthyroidism. This clonotype was detected a few times. Its target is unknown. Amplification targeted the TCR beta CDR3 regions, with RNA transcripts as the source material. First-round RT-PCR employed HTBI primers, with a second-round multiplex PCR after it. A single record per CDR3 protein comes from TCRdb applying MiXCR to the multiplex PCR reads. The sample comprises around 1,000,000 distinct CDR3 sequences, about 35% of which are singletons, and over 8.5% rests with the top ten. Germline loops: CDR1 SGHTA, CDR2 FQGNSA. With 5 bases removed from V and 0 bases from J, the gap between germline ends came to 23 bases. The CDR3 runs to 18 residues. Study results and limitations: Blood also carried most expanded thyroid clonotypes exceeding 0.001 frequency.

The V and J genes are TRBV7-2 and TRBJ2-7; perhaps TRBD1 as D (5 bases). This receptor was obtained from an adult man with Graves' hyperthyroidism. Sequenced: peripheral blood or thyroid tissue (not recorded which). As DNA, the CDR3 is TGTGCCAGCAGCCTAATGGGCCCAGGGTTCCAGGGCTCCTACGAGCAGTACTTC. It is translated as CASSLMGPGFQGSYEQYF.